The 21 T cell receptor beta chains in this list originate from one sample, sequenced in a study of T cell responses to AZD1222 COVID-19 vaccine. Using immunoSEQ multiplex PCR, the repertoire was profiled, and TCRdb retains in-frame clones only, with some absent. The data show about 270,000 clones, around 92% seen once. The source was peripheral blood, collected 28 days after the second AZD1222 dose. Every receptor here comes from an adult who received the AZD1222 COVID-19 vaccine.

The chain has TRBV7-3 and TRBJ2-2; D is possibly TRBD1 (7 bases). Germline values: CDR1 SGHTA, CDR2 FQGTGA. This CDR3 is 16 amino acids long. V was shortened by 6 bases and J by 7 bases, with 21 bases between the two germline ends. CDR3 residues: CASRKTGTEGGGELFF. For the CDR3, the DNA is TGTGCCAGCAGGAAAACCGGGACAGAGGGAGGCGGGGAGCTGTTTTTT. Looking up the rest from reference TRBV7-3 and TRBJ2-2 gives the full variable domain: GAGVSQTPSNKVTEKGKYVELRCDPISGHTALYWYRQSLGQGPEFLIYFQGTGAADDSGLPNDRFFAVRPEGSVSTLKIQRTERGDSAVYLCASRKTGTEGGGELFFGEGSRLTVL.

V usage is TRBV7-6 and J usage is TRBJ2-2; tentatively, D is TRBD2 (5 bases). Germline CDR1 is SGHVS and CDR2 is FNYEAQ. The CDR3 runs to 17 residues. Trimming shortened V by 3 bases and J by 1 base, and 15 bases separated the two germline ends. The DNA of the CDR3 is TGTGCCAGCAGCTTGGAAGAGGGTAGAAAGAACACCGGGGAGCTGTTTTTT. This gives the protein CASSLEEGRKNTGELFF. The variable domain in full, with the rest retrieved from reference TRBV7-6 and TRBJ2-2, is GAGVSQSPRYKVTKRGQDVALRCDPISGHVSLYWYRQALGQGPEFLTYFNYEAQQDKSGLPNDRFSAERPEGSISTLTIQRTEQRDSAMYRCASSLEEGRKNTGELFFGEGSRLTVL.

V is TRBV27 and J is TRBJ1-1; the match to TRBD1 covers 7 bases. Trimming cost V 5 bases and J 6 bases; bases outside gene matches: 9. This CDR3 has 14 amino acids. Germline V gene sequence: CDR1 MNHEY, CDR2 SMNVEV (reference sequence). The CDR3 loop reads CASSQLQGRAEAFF. The CDR3 nucleotides read TGTGCCAGCAGTCAATTACAGGGGAGGGCTGAAGCTTTCTTT.

Worth noting for this clone: Other DNA sequences from this sample encode an identical CDR3 as well. The chain is built from TRBV29-1 and TRBJ2-7; 8 bases fit TRBD1. V lost 3 bases and J lost 3; bases outside the gene matches: 1. Per germline, CDR1 SQVTM and CDR2 ANQGSEA. This CDR3 region has 12 residues. The CDR3 DNA sequence: TGCAGCGTTGAGGACAGGGACTACGAGCAGTACTTC. Protein: CSVEDRDYEQYF.

The gene calls are TRBV5-4 and TRBJ1-1, with no clear D. Germline V lookup: CDR1 SGHNT, CDR2 YYREEE (reference sequence). The CDR3 covers 14 residues. The ends were cut back, 4 bases at V and 6 bases at J, with 16 bases in the middle. The CDR3 DNA follows: TGTGCCAGCAGCCCGGGCTTGCCCGGCGCTGAAGCTTTCTTT. This sequence encodes CASSPGLPGAEAFF.

This clone came up once. V is TRBV3-1 (or the pseudogene TRBV3-2) and J is TRBJ1-4, with TRBD1 matching over 10 bases. In germline, CDR1 is LGHDT, CDR2 YNNKEL (reference sequence). With V trimmed by 4 bases and J by 7 bases, 0 bases remained unmatched. The CDR3 length is 13 residues. CDR3 protein: CASSRTGGEKLFF. CDR3 in DNA: TGTGCCAGCAGCCGGACAGGGGGTGAAAAACTGTTTTTT.

The V call is TRBV18, the J call TRBJ1-5; D ambiguous. The germline V gene encodes CDR1 KGHSH and CDR2 LQKENI. The V and J ends lost 2 bases and 5 bases respectively, with 10 bases between them. The CDR3 contains 14 residues. Here the CDR3 DNA reads TGTGCCAGCTCACCATGGTCCCAGTATCAGCCCCAGCATTTT. It specifies CASSPWSQYQPQHF.

This clone showed up just once. J is TRBJ1-2 and V is TRBV10-3; TRBD1 aligns across 8 bases. This CDR3 comprises 13 residues. Germline V gives CDR1 ENHRY, CDR2 SYGVKD. The ends lost 8 bases at V and 4 bases at J; junction bases unmatched: 6. The CDR3 loop reads CAIGQGEGYGYTF. The CDR3 DNA reads as TGTGCCATCGGACAGGGAGAAGGCTATGGCTACACCTTC.

V is TRBV14 and J is TRBJ2-1, with D perhaps TRBD1 (6 bases). The CDR3 contains 13 residues. Per germline, CDR1 SGHDN and CDR2 FVKESK. V lost 2 bases, J lost 9 bases, and 11 bases lay in between. The CDR3: CASSQQGLGEQFF. CDR3 nucleotides: TGTGCCAGCAGCCAACAGGGGCTCGGTGAGCAGTTCTTC. Drawing the rest from reference TRBV14 and TRBJ2-1, the complete variable domain is EAGVTQFPSHSVIEKGQTVTLRCDPISGHDNLYWYRRVMGKEIKFLLHFVKESKQDESGMPNNRFLAERTGGTYSTLKVQPAELEDSGVYFCASSQQGLGEQFFGPGTRLTVL.

The chain has TRBV7-9 and TRBJ2-5; 7 bases are shared with TRBD2. CDR3 length: 15 amino acids. The germline CDR1 and CDR2 sequences are SEHNR and FQNEAQ (reference sequence). The trim removed 0 bases at V and 1 base at J, leaving 2 bases unmatched. The CDR3, as DNA: TGTGCCAGCAGCTTAGCTAGCGGGTCCCAAGAGACCCAGTACTTC. Its translation: CASSLASGSQETQYF. Filled out from reference TRBV7-9 and TRBJ2-5, the complete variable domain reads DTGVSQNPRHKITKRGQNVTFRCDPISEHNRLYWYRQTLGQGPEFLTYFQNEAQLEKSRLLSDRFSAERPKGSFSTLEIQRTEQGDSAMYLCASSLASGSQETQYFGPGTRLLVL.

CDR3 in amino acids: CASSTGTSSNQPQHF. In DNA, the CDR3 is TGTGCCAGCAGCACCGGTACGTCCAGCAATCAGCCCCAGCATTTT. This chain connects TRBV5-8 to TRBJ1-5; D ambiguous. Germline V CDR1 and CDR2: SGHTS, YDEGEE. Trimming shortened V by 4 bases and J by 1 base, and 12 bases separated the two germline ends. This CDR3 region has 15 residues.

J is TRBJ2-7 and V is TRBV28; unclear D gene. Germline CDR1 and CDR2: MDHEN and SYDVKM. Trimming took off 6 bases at V and 0 bases at J, with 6 bases between the two ends. The CDR3 covers 12 residues. CDR3 in amino acids: CASSQSSYEQYF. Here the CDR3 DNA reads TGTGCCAGCAGCCAAAGCTCCTACGAGCAGTACTTC. The full variable domain, rest sourced from reference TRBV28 and TRBJ2-7, is DVKVTQSSRYLVKRTGEKVFLECVQDMDHENMFWYRQDPGLGLRLIYFSYDVKMKEKGDIPEGYSVSREKKERFSLILESASTNQTSMYLCASSQSSYEQYFGPGTRLTVT.

The chain couples TRBV7-3 to TRBJ1-4, with unresolved D. The CDR3 has 11 residues. The germline V gene has CDR1 SGHTA and CDR2 FQGTGA. Deletions cut 2 bases from V and 8 bases from J, with 3 bases between. The CDR3 coding sequence is TGTGCCAGCAGCTTATGGGAAAAACTGTTTTTT. Translating it yields CASSLWEKLFF.

To note about this clone: Its ends do not fully match the called genes, so a read error is possible. J is TRBJ2-1 and V is TRBV7-8; D is perhaps TRBD1 (6 bases). Germline V gene sequence: CDR1 SGHVS, CDR2 FQNEAQ. The CDR3 runs to 17 residues. The CDR3 DNA is TGTGCCGGCAGCTTAGGGGGAAAAATGGAGGCCTACAATGAGCAGTTCTTC. The encoded protein is CAGSLGGKMEAYNEQFF.

The genes are TRBV19 and TRBJ1-5; D unresolved. Trimming shortened V by 3 bases and J by 7 bases, and 7 bases separated the two germline ends. Germline loops: CDR1 LNHDA, CDR2 SQIVND (reference sequence). This CDR3 has 12 amino acids. The DNA of the CDR3 is TGTGCCAGTAGTATGAGGAGACAGCCCCAGCATTTT. Translating it yields CASSMRRQPQHF.

The genes are TRBV5-4 and TRBJ2-3, with D possibly being TRBD2 (6 bases). Looked up from germline, CDR1 is SGHNT and CDR2 is YYREEE (reference sequence). Trimming pared 3 bases from V and 0 bases from J, leaving 11 bases between. The CDR3 has 15 residues. The CDR3 DNA reads as TGTGCCAGCAGCTATAGCGGTTCTAGCACAGATACGCAGTATTTT. It translates to CASSYSGSSTDTQYF.

The chain couples TRBV2 to TRBJ1-2, with D possibly being TRBD1 (5 bases). Per the germline V gene, CDR1 is SNHLY and CDR2 is FYNNEI. The CDR3 runs to 12 residues. The V and J ends lost 6 bases and 4 bases respectively, with 9 bases between them. CDR3 sequence reads: CASRQGGYGYTF. CDR3 nucleotide sequence: TGTGCCAGCAGGCAGGGAGGCTATGGCTACACCTTC.

The gene calls are TRBV24-1 and TRBJ2-6; D is undetermined. The V gene lost 3 bases and the J gene lost 0 bases, with 8 bases spanning the gap. Looked up from germline, CDR1 is KGHDR and CDR2 is SFDVKD. This CDR3 has 16 amino acids. DNA for the CDR3: TGTGCCACCAGTGATCCCGACGCCTCTGGGGCCAACGTCCTGACTTTC. This encodes CATSDPDASGANVLTF.

This sequence joins TRBV13 and TRBJ2-5; D not certain. The ends were cut back, 3 bases at V and 0 bases at J, with 8 bases in the middle. The germline V gene has CDR1 PRHDT and CDR2 FYEKMQ (reference sequence). This CDR3 spans 14 amino acids. The CDR3: CASSLKDHQETQYF. DNA for the CDR3: TGTGCCAGCAGCTTGAAAGACCACCAAGAGACCCAGTACTTC.

The genes are TRBV19 and TRBJ1-5; maybe TRBD1 (6 bases). V gave up 5 bases and J gave up 10 bases, with 15 bases separating them. CDR1 and CDR2 (germline): LNHDA, SQIVND (reference sequence). The CDR3 loop spans 13 amino acids. This CDR3 reads CASSPGTPYPQHF. The CDR3 DNA reads as TGTGCCAGTAGTCCCGGGACACCCTATCCCCAGCATTTT.

In DNA, the CDR3 is TGTGCCAGCAGCGCTGCATTAGGGTCCCACGAGCAGTACTTC. Protein sequence: CASSAALGSHEQYF. The V gene is TRBV27, the J gene TRBJ2-7, with D unresolved. The CDR3 extends over 14 amino acids. Germline V gene sequence: CDR1 MNHEY, CDR2 SMNVEV (reference sequence). V was trimmed by 6 bases and J by 5 bases, leaving 17 bases between them.